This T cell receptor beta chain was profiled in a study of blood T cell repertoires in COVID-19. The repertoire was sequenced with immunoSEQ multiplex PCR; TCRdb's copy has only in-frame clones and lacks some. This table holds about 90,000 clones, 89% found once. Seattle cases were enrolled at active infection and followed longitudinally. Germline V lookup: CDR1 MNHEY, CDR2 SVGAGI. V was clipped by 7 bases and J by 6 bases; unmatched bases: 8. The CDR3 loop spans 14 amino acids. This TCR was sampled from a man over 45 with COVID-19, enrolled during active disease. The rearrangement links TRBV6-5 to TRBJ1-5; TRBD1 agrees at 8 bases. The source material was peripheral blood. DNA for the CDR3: TGTGCCAGCACTACCCAGGGGGCGTTTCAGCCCCAGCATTTT. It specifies CASTTQGAFQPQHF.